The sequence of this TCR beta chain was determined in a study of early T cells in non-severe SARS-CoV-2 infection. Study-level points and caveats: Lookups in VDJdb leaned toward anti-spike CD8 responses and missed private and CD4 specificities.

The trim removed 5 bases at V and 3 bases at J, leaving 4 bases unmatched. This CDR3 has 13 amino acids. The germline gives CDR1 SQVTM, CDR2 ANQGSEA. TCRdb used MiXCR to reprocess the 5' RACE reads, holding one entry per CDR3 protein. Among approximately 52,000 distinct CDR3 sequences listed, around 8% were seen once. This clonotype was seen more than once but under ten times. Its antigen remains unknown. The sequenced sample consisted of whole blood. The J gene is TRBJ2-1, the V gene TRBV29-1; 7 nucleotides align to TRBD1. The receptor comes from an adult who was a healthcare worker with PCR-confirmed SARS-CoV-2 infection or an uninfected control (not recorded which). CDR3 DNA: TGCAGCGTTCGAGGGGGCCTCTACAATGAGCAGTTCTTC. Its translation is CSVRGGLYNEQFF.